Shown below are 23 T cell receptor beta chains from a single sample sequenced in a study of shared T cell receptors in the human thymus. TCRdb's copy holds only in-frame clones and misses some; the assay was immunoSEQ multiplex PCR. Among hundreds of thousands of clones, approximately 83% were seen once, and the ten largest hold 0.008% to 0.011%. The same sample was also studied in work on human thymus T cells.

Sequencing was carried out using thymocytes. These receptors came from a girl under three years old with a congenital heart defect.

The chain uses TRBV25-1 and TRBJ1-2; the match to TRBD1 covers 7 bases. With V trimmed by 8 bases and J by 3 bases, 9 bases remained unmatched. The germline CDR1 and CDR2 sequences are MGHDK and SYGVNS. CDR3 length: 14 residues. DNA of the CDR3: TGTGCCAGCCGTAAGACAGGGTCGGACTATGGCTACACCTTC. Translated, it gives CASRKTGSDYGYTF.

V is TRBV5-1 and J is TRBJ1-6; the match to TRBD1 covers 7 bases. The CDR3 runs to 14 residues. Germline V gives CDR1 SGHRS, CDR2 YFSETQ. Trimming removed 3 bases from V and 7 bases from J; junction bases left unmatched: 4. This chain's CDR3 is CASSCGTVNSPLHF. CDR3 DNA: TGCGCCAGCAGCTGTGGGACAGTGAATTCACCCCTCCACTTT.

The V and J genes are TRBV7-9 and TRBJ2-3; TRBD2 aligns across 10 bases. J was trimmed by 0 bases and V by 4 bases; bases with no gene match: 7. The CDR3 sequence is 17 residues long. Germline assignment: CDR1 SEHNR and CDR2 FQNEAQ (reference sequence). In DNA, the CDR3 is TGTGCCAGCAGCTCCGGTAGCGGGGGGACTAGCACAGATACGCAGTATTTT. Its translation: CASSSGSGGTSTDTQYF.

This chain joins TRBV27 and TRBJ2-7, with 8 positions matching TRBD1. The CDR3 runs to 17 residues. In germline, CDR1 is MNHEY, CDR2 SMNVEV (reference sequence). V shed 6 bases and J 0 bases; nucleotides not matched to a gene: 13. The chain's CDR3 is CASSRTGRGTTSYEQYF. The CDR3 bases are TGTGCCAGCAGCCGGACAGGGAGAGGTACTACCTCCTACGAGCAGTACTTC.

The chain employs TRBV9 and TRBJ1-5, with TRBD1 as a possible D gene (6 bases). The CDR3 runs 15 residues. The V end lost 9 bases, the J end lost 6 bases, and 22 bases lay between the germline ends. Germline lookup yields CDR1 SGDLS and CDR2 YYNGEE. The CDR3: CATENQGKKGQPQHF. The CDR3 DNA reads TGTGCCACCGAAAACCAGGGGAAAAAGGGTCAGCCCCAGCATTTT.

This clone showed up just a few times. The chain is built from TRBV5-8 and TRBJ1-3, with 9 bases that match TRBD1. With V trimmed by 3 bases and J by 4 bases, 11 bases remained unmatched. The CDR3 contains 17 residues. Germline CDR1 and CDR2: SGHTS and YDEGEE. The CDR3 DNA reads as TGTGCCAGCAGCTCCAGCCTGCACAGGGGGCGAGGAAACACCATATATTTT. Amino acids: CASSSSLHRGRGNTIYF.

The V and J genes are TRBV4-1 and TRBJ1-2; perhaps TRBD1 as D (5 bases). Looked up from germline, CDR1 is MGHRA and CDR2 is YSYEKL. The ends were cut back, 0 bases at V and 0 bases at J, with 17 bases in the middle. The CDR3 totals 18 residues. The CDR3 loop reads CASSQEDTGGRTNYGYTF. CDR3 DNA sequence: TGCGCCAGCAGCCAAGAAGACACCGGGGGACGAACTAACTATGGCTACACCTTC.

Comments on this clone: Distinct nucleotide sequences in the sample also encode this CDR3. The J gene is TRBJ2-7, the V gene TRBV5-1; 10 bases line up with TRBD1. Unmatched junction bases numbered 0, after V lost 0 bases and J lost 3 bases. Germline CDR1 and CDR2: SGHRS and YFSETQ. This CDR3 is 14 amino acids long. The CDR3 nucleotides are TGCGCCAGCAGCTTGGGGACAGGGGGCTACGAGCAGTACTTC. It specifies CASSLGTGGYEQYF.

The J gene is TRBJ1-3, the V gene TRBV14; D is unresolved. CDR1 and CDR2 from the germline V gene are SGHDN and FVKESK. The V and J ends lost 0 bases and 4 bases respectively, with 10 bases between them. This CDR3 has 15 amino acids. Here the CDR3 reads CASSQEPKKGNTIYF. Here the CDR3 DNA reads TGTGCCAGCAGCCAAGAGCCTAAAAAGGGAAACACCATATATTTT.

The CDR3 nucleotides read TGCAGCGTTGAAGAGGCGGGGTATGGCTACACCTTC. Its protein is CSVEEAGYGYTF. The chain joins TRBV29-1 to TRBJ1-2; D remains ambiguous. The CDR3 spans 12 residues. Germline V gene sequence: CDR1 SQVTM, CDR2 ANQGSEA. V gave up 0 bases and J gave up 5 bases, with 7 bases separating them.

This chain uses TRBV15 with TRBJ1-3; 9 bases are shared with TRBD1. CDR1 is LNHNV, CDR2 YYDKDF, per germline (reference sequence). The CDR3 spans 20 residues. V shed 0 bases and J 0 bases; nucleotides not matched to a gene: 12. CDR3: CATSRDFLTGGTYSGNTIYF. DNA for the CDR3: TGTGCCACCAGCAGAGATTTTCTGACAGGGGGTACCTACTCTGGAAACACCATATATTTT.

This rearrangement joins TRBV7-9 to TRBJ1-1, with a possible D match to TRBD1 (6 bases). CDR1 and CDR2 (germline): SEHNR, FQNEAQ (reference sequence). V lost 4 bases and J 1 base, leaving 13 bases between the germline ends. The CDR3 loop spans 15 amino acids. In DNA form, the CDR3 reads TGTGCCAGCAGCTCAAAGACAGGTCCGAACACTGAAGCTTTCTTT. Translated, it gives CASSSKTGPNTEAFF.

V is TRBV28 and J is TRBJ1-5; D is perhaps TRBD1 (6 bases). This CDR3 has 14 residues. Germline CDR1 and CDR2: MDHEN and SYDVKM. The V end was cut by 6 bases, the J end by 4 bases, with 13 bases between. The CDR3 region has the DNA TGTGCCAGCAGAGCGTTCAGGGGAAATCAGCCCCAGCATTTT. This codes for CASRAFRGNQPQHF.

This clone was seen once. The J gene is TRBJ2-3, the V gene TRBV6-1, with 10 bases matching TRBD2. The CDR3 covers 16 residues. The germline V gene encodes CDR1 MNHNS and CDR2 SASEGT. With V trimmed by 0 bases and J by 1 base, 1 base remained unmatched. The CDR3 coding sequence is TGTGCCAGCAGTGAAGCTGGACTAGCGGGCACAGATACGCAGTATTTT. This encodes CASSEAGLAGTDTQYF.

The chain joins TRBV27 to TRBJ2-5; 7 positions match TRBD2. V shed 5 bases and J 5 bases; nucleotides not matched to a gene: 8. CDR3 length: 14 amino acids. In germline, CDR1 is MNHEY, CDR2 SMNVEV (reference sequence). The CDR3 DNA is TGTGCCAGCAGTCCCCGACTAGCTTGGGAGACCCAGTACTTC. Translating it yields CASSPRLAWETQYF.

The chain carries TRBV9 and TRBJ2-7, with D possibly TRBD1 on 6 matching bases. Germline CDR1 and CDR2: SGDLS and YYNGEE. This CDR3 comprises 17 residues. Trimming took 0 bases from V and 1 from J, leaving 17 bases between them. The CDR3 spells CASSVDVERTASYEQYF. CDR3 in DNA: TGTGCCAGCAGCGTAGACGTAGAGAGGACAGCTTCCTACGAGCAGTACTTC.

The chain uses TRBV19 and TRBJ1-6, with 10 bases lining up with TRBD1. The length of the CDR3 is 19 residues. Germline CDR1 LNHDA, CDR2 SQIVND (reference sequence). V was pared by 3 bases and J by 9 bases, with 17 bases of the junction left unmatched. The DNA for the CDR3 is TGTGCCAGTAGTATTTCCCCACCCCCCGACAGGGGGCTGACTTCACCCCTCCACTTT. Its translation is CASSISPPPDRGLTSPLHF.

This clone was observed a single time. The chain has TRBV12-5 and TRBJ1-1, with TRBD1 identical over 7 bases. The J segment lost 0 bases and the V segment lost 5 bases, leaving 6 bases of the junction unmatched. Germline loops: CDR1 LGHNT, CDR2 FRNRAP. This CDR3 region has 15 residues. CDR3 amino acids: CASGLRDSLNTEAFF. Here the CDR3 DNA reads TGTGCTAGTGGTCTTCGGGACAGCCTGAACACTGAAGCTTTCTTT.

V usage is TRBV27 and J usage is TRBJ1-5, with TRBD1 matching 10 bases. The V gene's germline CDR1 is MNHEY and CDR2 SMNVEV (reference sequence). Trimming at V came to 5 bases and at J to 0 bases, leaving 4 bases not matched to a gene. CDR3 length equals 16 residues. Written as DNA, the CDR3 is TGTGCCAGCAGTCCCGGGACAGGGGATAGCAATCAGCCCCAGCATTTT. Its protein product is CASSPGTGDSNQPQHF.

The gene calls are TRBV19 and TRBJ2-7, with D possibly matching TRBD1 (5 bases). V was trimmed by 5 bases and J by 3 bases, leaving 11 bases between them. Germline loops: CDR1 LNHDA, CDR2 SQIVND (reference sequence). This CDR3 comprises 13 residues. CDR3 in amino acids: CASSHTGFYEQYF. In nucleotides, the CDR3 is TGTGCCAGTAGTCATACAGGATTCTACGAGCAGTACTTC. The complete variable domain, with remaining parts taken from reference TRBV19 and TRBJ2-7, reads DGGITQSPKYLFRKEGQNVTLSCEQNLNHDAMYWYRQDPGQGLRLIYYSQIVNDFQKGDIAEGYSVSREKKESFPLTVTSAQKNPTAFYLCASSHTGFYEQYFGPGTRLTVT.

The chain has TRBV11-2 and TRBJ2-4; TRBD2 agrees at 11 bases. The germline V gene has CDR1 SGHAT and CDR2 FQNNGV. This CDR3 is built from 16 residues. V shed 6 bases, J shed 1 base, and the junction held 5 bases outside the gene matches. The CDR3 loop is CASRPSSGGAKNIQYF. The CDR3 coding sequence is TGTGCCAGCAGACCTTCTAGCGGGGGGGCCAAAAACATTCAGTACTTC.

The chain couples TRBV5-6 to TRBJ2-7; a weak D match, TRBD1 (8 bases). V was shortened by 2 bases and J by 2 bases, with 14 bases between the two germline ends. CDR3 length: 15 residues. Per the germline V gene, CDR1 is SGHDT and CDR2 is YYEEEE. CDR3 DNA: TGTGCCAGCAGCTTAAACAGGGGGACTACCTACGAGCAGTACTTC. Protein sequence: CASSLNRGTTYEQYF.

In DNA form, the CDR3 reads TGTGCCAGCAGCCGGGGAAATTCCTACGAGCAGTACTTC. It is translated as CASSRGNSYEQYF. The V call is TRBV6-5, the J call TRBJ2-7; tentative D call: TRBD2 (5 bases). The V and J ends lost 6 bases and 1 base respectively, with 10 bases between them. Germline V gene lookup returns CDR1 MNHEY and CDR2 SVGAGI. There are 13 residues in the CDR3.